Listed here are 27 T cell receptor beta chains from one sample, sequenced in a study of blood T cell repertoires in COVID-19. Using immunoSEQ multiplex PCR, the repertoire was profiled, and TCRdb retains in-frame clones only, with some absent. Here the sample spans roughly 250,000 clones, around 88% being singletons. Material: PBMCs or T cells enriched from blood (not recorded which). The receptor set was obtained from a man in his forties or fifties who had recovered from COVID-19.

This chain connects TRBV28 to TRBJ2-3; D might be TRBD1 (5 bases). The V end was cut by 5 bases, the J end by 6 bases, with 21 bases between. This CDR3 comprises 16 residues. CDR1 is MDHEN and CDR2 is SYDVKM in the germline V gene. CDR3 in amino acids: CASSGAETLKADTQYF. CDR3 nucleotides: TGTGCCAGCAGTGGGGCTGAGACCCTAAAAGCGGATACGCAGTATTTT.

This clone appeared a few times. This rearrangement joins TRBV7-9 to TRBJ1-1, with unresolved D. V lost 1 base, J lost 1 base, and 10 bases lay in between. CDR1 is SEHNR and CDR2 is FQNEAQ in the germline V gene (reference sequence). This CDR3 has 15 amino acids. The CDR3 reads CASSLVSDRNTEAFF. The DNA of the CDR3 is TGTGCCAGCAGCTTAGTATCCGATAGGAACACTGAAGCTTTCTTT.

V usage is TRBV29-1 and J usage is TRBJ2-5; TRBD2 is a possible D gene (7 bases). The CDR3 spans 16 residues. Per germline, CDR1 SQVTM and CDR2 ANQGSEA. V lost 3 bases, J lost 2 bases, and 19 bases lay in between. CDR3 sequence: CSVEIGGTGTQETQYF. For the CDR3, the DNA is TGCAGCGTTGAGATCGGGGGGACCGGGACACAAGAGACCCAGTACTTC.

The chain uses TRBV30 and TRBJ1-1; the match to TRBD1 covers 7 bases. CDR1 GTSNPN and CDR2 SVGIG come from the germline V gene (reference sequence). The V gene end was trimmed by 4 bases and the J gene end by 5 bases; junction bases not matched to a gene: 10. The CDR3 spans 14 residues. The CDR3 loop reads CAWIGTSQGTEAFF. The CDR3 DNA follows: TGTGCCTGGATTGGGACCTCACAGGGGACTGAAGCTTTCTTT.

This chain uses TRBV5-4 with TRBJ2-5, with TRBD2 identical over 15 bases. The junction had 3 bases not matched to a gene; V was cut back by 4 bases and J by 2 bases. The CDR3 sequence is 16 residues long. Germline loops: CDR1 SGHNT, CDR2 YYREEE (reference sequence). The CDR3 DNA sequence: TGTGCCAGCAGCGTGGGACTAGCGGGGGGACAAGAGACCCAGTACTTC. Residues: CASSVGLAGGQETQYF.

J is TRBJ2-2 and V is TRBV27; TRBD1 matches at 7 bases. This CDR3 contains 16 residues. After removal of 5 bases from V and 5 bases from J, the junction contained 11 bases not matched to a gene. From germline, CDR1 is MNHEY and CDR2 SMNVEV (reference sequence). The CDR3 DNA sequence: TGTGCCAGCAGTCCCCGACAGGGATCGAGAACCGGGGAGCTGTTTTTT. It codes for CASSPRQGSRTGELFF.

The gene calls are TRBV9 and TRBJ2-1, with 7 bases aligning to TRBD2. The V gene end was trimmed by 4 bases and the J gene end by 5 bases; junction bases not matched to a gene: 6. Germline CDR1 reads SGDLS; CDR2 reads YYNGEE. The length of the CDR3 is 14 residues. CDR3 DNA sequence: TGTGCCAGCAGCAGGCCTAGCGGCCACAATGAGCAGTTCTTC. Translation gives CASSRPSGHNEQFF.

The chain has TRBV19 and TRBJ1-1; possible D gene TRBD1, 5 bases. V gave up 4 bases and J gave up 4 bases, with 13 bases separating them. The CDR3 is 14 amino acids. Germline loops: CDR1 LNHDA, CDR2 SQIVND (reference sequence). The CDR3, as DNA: TGTGCCAGTAGTACCAGGGAATGGCGCACTGAAGCTTTCTTT. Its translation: CASSTREWRTEAFF.

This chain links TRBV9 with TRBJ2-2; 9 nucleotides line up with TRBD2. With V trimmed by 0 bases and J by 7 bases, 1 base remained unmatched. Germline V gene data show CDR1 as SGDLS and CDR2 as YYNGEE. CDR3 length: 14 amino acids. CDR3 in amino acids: CASSVGLADGELFF. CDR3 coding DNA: TGTGCCAGCAGCGTAGGACTAGCGGACGGGGAGCTGTTTTTT.

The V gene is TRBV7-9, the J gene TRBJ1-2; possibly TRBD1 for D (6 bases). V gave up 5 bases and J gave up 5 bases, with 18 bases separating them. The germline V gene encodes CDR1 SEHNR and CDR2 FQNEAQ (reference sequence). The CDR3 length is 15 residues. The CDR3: CASSPRTAGVYGYTF. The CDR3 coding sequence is TGTGCCAGCAGCCCTAGGACAGCCGGGGTTTATGGCTACACCTTC.

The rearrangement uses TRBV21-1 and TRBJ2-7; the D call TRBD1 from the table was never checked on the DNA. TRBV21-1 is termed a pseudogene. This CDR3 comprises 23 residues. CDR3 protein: CASSKASGTGDDTSGAPRNEQYF. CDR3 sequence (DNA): TGTGCCAGCAGCAAAGCCTCCGGGACAGGGGACGATACTAGCGGAGCCCCAAGGAACGAGCAGTACTTC.

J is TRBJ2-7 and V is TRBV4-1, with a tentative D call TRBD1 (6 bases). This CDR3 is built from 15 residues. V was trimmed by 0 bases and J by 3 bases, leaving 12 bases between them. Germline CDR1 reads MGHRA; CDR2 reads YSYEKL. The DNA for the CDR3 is TGCGCCAGCAGCCAAGAATCCCACAGGGACTACGAGCAGTACTTC. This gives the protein CASSQESHRDYEQYF.

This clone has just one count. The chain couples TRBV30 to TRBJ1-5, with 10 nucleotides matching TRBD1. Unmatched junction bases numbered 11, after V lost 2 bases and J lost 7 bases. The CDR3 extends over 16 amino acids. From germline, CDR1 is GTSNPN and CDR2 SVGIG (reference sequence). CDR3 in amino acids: CAWSPPGQGLGQPQHF. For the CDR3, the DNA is TGTGCCTGGAGTCCTCCGGGACAGGGGTTGGGGCAGCCCCAGCATTTT.

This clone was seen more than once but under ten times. The CDR3: CASSVDYGSYEQYF. The CDR3 nucleotides are TGTGCCAGCAGCGTAGACTACGGAAGCTACGAGCAGTACTTC. This sequence joins TRBV9 and TRBJ2-7; D unresolved. Germline CDR1 and CDR2: SGDLS and YYNGEE. The length of the CDR3 is 14 residues. The V end was cut by 0 bases, the J end by 3 bases, with 10 bases between.

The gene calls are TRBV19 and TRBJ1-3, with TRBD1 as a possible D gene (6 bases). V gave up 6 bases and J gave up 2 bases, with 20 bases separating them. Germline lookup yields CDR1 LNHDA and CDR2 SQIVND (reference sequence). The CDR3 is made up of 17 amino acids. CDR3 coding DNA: TGTGCCAGTAGCCGAAACACCCCGCCAGGGGCTGGAAACACCATATATTTT. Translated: CASSRNTPPGAGNTIYF.

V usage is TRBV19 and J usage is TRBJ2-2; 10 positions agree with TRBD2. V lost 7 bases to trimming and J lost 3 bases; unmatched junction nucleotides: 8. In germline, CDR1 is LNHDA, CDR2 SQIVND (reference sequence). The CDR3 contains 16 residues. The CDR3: CASIRNSGRYTGELFF. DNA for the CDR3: TGTGCCAGTATCAGGAATAGCGGGAGGTACACCGGGGAGCTGTTTTTT.

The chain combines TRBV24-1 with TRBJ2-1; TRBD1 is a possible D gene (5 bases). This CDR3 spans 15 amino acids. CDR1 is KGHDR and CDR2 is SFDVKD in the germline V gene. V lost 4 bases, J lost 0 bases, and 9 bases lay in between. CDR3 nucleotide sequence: TGTGCCACCAGTGACCCTGGACACTCCTACAATGAGCAGTTCTTC. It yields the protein CATSDPGHSYNEQFF.

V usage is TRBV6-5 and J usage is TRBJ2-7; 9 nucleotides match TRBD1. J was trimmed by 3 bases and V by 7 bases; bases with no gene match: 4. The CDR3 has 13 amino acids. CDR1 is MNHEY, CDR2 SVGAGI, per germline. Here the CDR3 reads CASTMDRGYEQYF. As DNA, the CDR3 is TGTGCCAGCACTATGGACAGGGGCTACGAGCAGTACTTC.

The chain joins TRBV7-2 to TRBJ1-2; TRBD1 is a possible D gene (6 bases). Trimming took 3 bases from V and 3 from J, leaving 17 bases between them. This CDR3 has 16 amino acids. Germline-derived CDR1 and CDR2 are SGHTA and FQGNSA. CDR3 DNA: TGTGCCAGCAGCTTCCGGTCCTCGGCAGGGGACTATGGCTACACCTTC. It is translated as CASSFRSSAGDYGYTF.

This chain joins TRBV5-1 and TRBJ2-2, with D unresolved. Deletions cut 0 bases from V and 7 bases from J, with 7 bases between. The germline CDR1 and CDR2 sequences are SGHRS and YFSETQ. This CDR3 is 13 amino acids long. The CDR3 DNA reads TGCGCCAGCAGCTTGGCCGAGATCGGGGAGCTGTTTTTT. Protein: CASSLAEIGELFF. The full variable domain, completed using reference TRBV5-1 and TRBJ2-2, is KAGVTQTPRYLIKTRGQQVTLSCSPISGHRSVSWYQQTPGQGLQFLFEYFSETQRNKGNFPGRFSGRQFSNSRSEMNVSTLELGDSALYLCASSLAEIGELFFGEGSRLTVL.

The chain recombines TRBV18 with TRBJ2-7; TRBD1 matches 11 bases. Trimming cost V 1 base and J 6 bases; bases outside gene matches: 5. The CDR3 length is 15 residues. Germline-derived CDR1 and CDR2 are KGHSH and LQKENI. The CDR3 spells CASSPQGQGAAEQYF. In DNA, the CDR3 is TGTGCCAGCTCACCACAAGGACAGGGGGCGGCCGAGCAGTACTTC. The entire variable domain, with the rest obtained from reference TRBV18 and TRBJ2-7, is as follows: NAGVMQNPRHLVRRRGQEARLRCSPMKGHSHVYWYRQLPEEGLKFMVYLQKENIIDESGMPKERFSAEFPKEGPSILRIQQVVRGDSAAYFCASSPQGQGAAEQYFGPGTRLTVT.

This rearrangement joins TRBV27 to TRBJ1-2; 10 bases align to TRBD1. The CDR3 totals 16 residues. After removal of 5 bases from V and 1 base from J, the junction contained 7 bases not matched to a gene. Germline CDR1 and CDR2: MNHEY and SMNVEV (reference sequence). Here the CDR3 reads CASSTRDRGLNYGYTF. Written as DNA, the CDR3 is TGTGCCAGCAGTACTAGGGACAGGGGCCTTAACTATGGCTACACCTTC.

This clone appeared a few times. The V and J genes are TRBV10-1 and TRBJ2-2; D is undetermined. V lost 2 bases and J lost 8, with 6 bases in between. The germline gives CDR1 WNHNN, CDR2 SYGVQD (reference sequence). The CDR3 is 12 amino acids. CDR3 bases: TGCGCCAGCAGTGAGCGTCAGGGGGAGCTGTTTTTT. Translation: CASSERQGELFF.

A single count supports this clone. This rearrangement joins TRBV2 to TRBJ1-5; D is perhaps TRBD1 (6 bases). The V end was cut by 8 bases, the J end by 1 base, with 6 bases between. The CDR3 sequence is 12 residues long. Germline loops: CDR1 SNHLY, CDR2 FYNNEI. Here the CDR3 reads CASGQSNQPQHF. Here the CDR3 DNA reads TGTGCCAGCGGACAGAGCAATCAGCCCCAGCATTTT.

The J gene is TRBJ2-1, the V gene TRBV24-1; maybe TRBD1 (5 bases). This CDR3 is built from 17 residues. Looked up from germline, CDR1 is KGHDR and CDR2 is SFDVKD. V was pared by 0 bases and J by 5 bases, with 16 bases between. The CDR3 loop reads CATSDLHEGEANNEQFF. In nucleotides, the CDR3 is TGTGCCACCAGTGATTTGCATGAAGGGGAAGCGAACAATGAGCAGTTCTTC.

This CDR3 reads CASSPLVSQDYTGELFF. The CDR3 DNA reads as TGTGCCAGCAGCCCCCTCGTATCCCAGGATTACACCGGGGAGCTGTTTTTT. This chain links TRBV7-6 with TRBJ2-2, with D unresolved. In germline, CDR1 is SGHVS, CDR2 FNYEAQ. CDR3 length: 17 residues. Deletions cut 5 bases from V and 3 bases from J, with 19 bases between.

The CDR3 DNA follows: TGTGCCAGCAGACCCGGGACATTCGACACAGATACGCAGTATTTT. It codes for CASRPGTFDTDTQYF. V and J are TRBV14 and TRBJ2-3; TRBD1 is a possible D gene (6 bases). Germline values: CDR1 SGHDN, CDR2 FVKESK. The CDR3 has 15 amino acids. V dropped 6 bases and J dropped 2 bases, with 15 bases sitting between them.